The 30 T cell receptor beta chains below were found in one sample sequenced in a study of early T cells in non-severe SARS-CoV-2 infection. One entry per CDR3 protein, called by TCRdb with MiXCR from the 5' RACE reads. The table records tens of thousands of distinct CDR3 sequences, 9.5% to 13% of them present only once. Input material: whole blood. These receptors originate from an adult who was a healthcare worker with PCR-confirmed SARS-CoV-2 infection or an uninfected control (not recorded which).

This clonotype was detected a few times. The J gene is TRBJ2-7, the V gene TRBV5-1; either TRBD1 or TRBD2 may supply D (5 bases each). Germline lookup yields CDR1 SGHRS and CDR2 YFSETQ. This CDR3 region has 14 residues. Trimming shortened V by 4 bases and J by 3 bases, and 14 bases separated the two germline ends. DNA for the CDR3: TGCGCCAGCAGCCCGCCCCGGGGCCTCTACGAGCAGTACTTC. This codes for CASSPPRGLYEQYF.

Ten or more counts support this clonotype. V is TRBV19 and J is TRBJ1-5; TRBD1 agrees at 7 bases. Per germline, CDR1 LNHDA and CDR2 SQIVND (reference sequence). This CDR3 is built from 17 residues. Trimming at V came to 5 bases and at J to 6 bases, leaving 16 bases not matched to a gene. The CDR3 DNA is TGTGCCAGTAGTCTATACTCCTCAGGGGGTATGATTCAGCCCCAGCATTTT. This sequence encodes CASSLYSSGGMIQPQHF.

This clonotype was detected only a few times. The CDR3 DNA reads as TGTGCCAGCAGTTACTCGGGGCGCGGAACCTACGAGCAGTACTTC. This gives the protein CASSYSGRGTYEQYF. The rearrangement joins TRBV6-5 to TRBJ2-7; possible D gene TRBD1, 5 bases. Per the germline V gene, CDR1 is MNHEY and CDR2 is SVGAGI. V lost 0 bases to trimming and J lost 2 bases, with 11 bases between them. The CDR3 sequence is 15 residues long.

The rearrangement links TRBV3-1 to TRBJ1-6; D is unresolved. V was clipped by 1 base and J by 13 bases, with 11 bases between them. The germline V gene encodes CDR1 LGHDT and CDR2 YNNKEL (reference sequence). CDR3 size: 13 residues. The CDR3 nucleotides are TGTGCCAGCAGCCAAGCCCTGGATGAGCCCCTCCACTTT. Translating gives CASSQALDEPLHF.

In this sample, this clonotype turned up many times. CDR3 coding DNA: TGTGCTAGTGGTTTGGTAGACTGGCCGACCGAGGGAGAGACCCAGTACTTC. Its protein product is CASGLVDWPTEGETQYF. The chain joins TRBV12-5 to TRBJ2-5; a weak D match, TRBD2 (5 bases). The V end was cut by 0 bases, the J end by 4 bases, with 18 bases between. The CDR3 contains 17 residues. Germline assignment: CDR1 LGHNT and CDR2 FRNRAP.

This clonotype was counted many times. The chain employs TRBV5-8 and TRBJ2-5, with 7 bases aligning to TRBD1. The CDR3 has 14 residues. CDR1 is SGHTS, CDR2 YDEGEE, per germline. With 4 bases clipped from V and 1 base from J, the junction kept 4 bases outside the gene matches. The CDR3, as DNA: TGTGCCAGCAGCCCGGGACAGATCCAAGAGACCCAGTACTTC. Its translation is CASSPGQIQETQYF. The variable domain in full, with the rest retrieved from reference TRBV5-8 and TRBJ2-5, is EAGVTQSPTHLIKTRGQQATLRCSPISGHTSVYWYQQALGLGLQFLLWYDEGEERNRGNFPPRFSGRQFPNYSSELNVNALELEDSALYLCASSPGQIQETQYFGPGTRLLVL.

This clonotype showed up just a few times. The chain uses TRBV20-1 and TRBJ1-6; D might be TRBD1 (5 bases). Germline lookup yields CDR1 DFQATT and CDR2 SNEGSKA (reference sequence). The CDR3 is 16 residues long. The V gene lost 2 bases and the J gene lost 4 bases, with 15 bases spanning the gap. As DNA, the CDR3 is TGCAGTGCTAGAACCTCCGGGACGGAGTATAATTCACCCCTCCACTTT. It yields the protein CSARTSGTEYNSPLHF.

This clonotype was detected ten times or more. The J gene is TRBJ2-2, the V gene TRBV29-1, with TRBD2 as a possible D gene (5 bases). CDR3 length equals 13 residues. V lost 4 bases, J lost 7 bases, and 13 bases lay in between. Germline CDR1 and CDR2: SQVTM and ANQGSEA. The DNA for the CDR3 is TGCAGCGTTGCAATAGGAGGAAACGGGGAGCTGTTTTTT. Its protein is CSVAIGGNGELFF.

This clonotype was seen a handful of times. The chain links TRBV5-1 to TRBJ1-5, with 7 bases aligning to TRBD1. The germline V gene has CDR1 SGHRS and CDR2 YFSETQ. The CDR3 sequence is 15 residues long. V lost 1 base to trimming and J lost 4 bases; unmatched junction nucleotides: 5. CDR3 region: CASSLTGVGNQPQHF. DNA for the CDR3: TGCGCCAGCAGCTTGACAGGGGTAGGGAATCAGCCCCAGCATTTT.

The chain recombines TRBV15 with TRBJ1-6; D gene ambiguous. Trimming cost V 1 base and J 8 bases, with 6 bases left between them. This CDR3 is built from 13 residues. Germline loops: CDR1 LNHNV, CDR2 YYDKDF (reference sequence). The CDR3 nucleotides read TGTGCCACCAGCAGAGCCCCCGATTCACCCCTCCACTTT. Translation: CATSRAPDSPLHF.

This clonotype was counted only a few times. One junction end does not reproduce the germline sequence, and a read error may be involved. This sequence joins TRBV28 and TRBJ2-7; possibly TRBD1 or TRBD2 for D (6 bases each). CDR1 is MDHEN, CDR2 SYDVKM, per germline. The CDR3 consists of 12 residues. The CDR3 region is CASSFRGGQRNF. In DNA, the CDR3 is TGTGCCAGCAGTTTTAGAGGGGGGCAGAGGAACTTC. Filled out from reference TRBV28 and TRBJ2-7, the complete variable domain reads DVKVTQSSRYLVKRTGEKVFLECVQDMDHENMFWYRQDPGLGLRLIYFSYDVKMKEKGDIPEGYSVSREKKERFSLILESASTNQTSMYLCASSFRGGQRNFGPGTRLTVT.

The chain employs TRBV3-1 and TRBJ2-1; 12 positions agree with TRBD2. The CDR3 extends over 16 amino acids. Germline CDR1 reads LGHDT; CDR2 reads YNNKEL (reference sequence). V gave up 4 bases and J gave up 3 bases; unmatched junction bases: 4. In nucleotides, the CDR3 is TGTGCCAGCAGCCCTAGCGGGAGGGGCTTCTACAATGAGCAGTTCTTC. Protein product: CASSPSGRGFYNEQFF.

This clonotype came up many times. The chain carries TRBV29-1 and TRBJ2-3; D not resolved. The CDR3 contains 11 residues. In germline, CDR1 is SQVTM, CDR2 ANQGSEA. V gave up 6 bases and J gave up 2 bases, with 6 bases separating them. CDR3 loop: CSVCTTDTQYF. CDR3 in DNA: TGCAGCGTGTGTACCACAGATACGCAGTATTTT.

This clonotype was seen a few times. The chain joins TRBV19 to TRBJ1-2; D perhaps matches TRBD1 (6 bases). Germline loops: CDR1 LNHDA, CDR2 SQIVND (reference sequence). V was trimmed by 3 bases and J by 6 bases, leaving 17 bases between them. The CDR3 is 15 residues long. The CDR3 reads CASSIIIGAGDGYTF. In nucleotides, the CDR3 is TGTGCCAGTAGTATCATAATCGGGGCAGGGGATGGCTACACCTTC. Looking up the rest from reference TRBV19 and TRBJ1-2 gives the full variable domain: DGGITQSPKYLFRKEGQNVTLSCEQNLNHDAMYWYRQDPGQGLRLIYYSQIVNDFQKGDIAEGYSVSREKKESFPLTVTSAQKNPTAFYLCASSIIIGAGDGYTFGSGTRLTVV.

In this sample, this clonotype turned up a few times. The chain combines TRBV6-1 with TRBJ2-6; TRBD1 might be the D (5 bases). V was clipped by 2 bases and J by 0 bases, with 17 bases between them. CDR3 length: 19 amino acids. Germline CDR1 MNHNS, CDR2 SASEGT. This CDR3 reads CASSELYGSGNSGANVLTF. CDR3 sequence (DNA): TGTGCCAGCAGTGAATTGTATGGCTCAGGGAACTCTGGGGCCAACGTCCTGACTTTC.

This clonotype was recorded many times. The J gene is TRBJ2-7, the V gene TRBV12-3 or TRBV12-4; D not resolved. This CDR3 spans 10 amino acids. Trimming took off 10 bases at V and 6 bases at J, with 10 bases between the two ends. The CDR3 DNA sequence: TGTGCCACCGGTCGCGGCGAGCAGTACTTC. Protein sequence: CATGRGEQYF.

This clonotype came up many times. The chain uses TRBV10-3 and TRBJ1-2; 11 bases align to TRBD1. The junction had 2 bases not matched to a gene; V was cut back by 6 bases and J by 2 bases. CDR1 is ENHRY, CDR2 SYGVKD, per germline. This CDR3 spans 14 amino acids. CDR3: CAIRRTGGNYGYTF. DNA for the CDR3: TGTGCCATCAGGAGGACAGGGGGCAACTATGGCTACACCTTC.

This clonotype was counted between two and nine times. This chain uses TRBV5-1 with TRBJ2-1, with 8 positions matching TRBD2. V gave up 3 bases and J gave up 3 bases; unmatched junction bases: 5. CDR3 length equals 15 residues. The germline V gene encodes CDR1 SGHRS and CDR2 YFSETQ. CDR3 in amino acids: CASSSSSGGYNEQFF. The DNA for the CDR3 is TGCGCCAGCAGCTCCTCCAGCGGGGGCTACAATGAGCAGTTCTTC.

This clonotype was recorded a few times. The chain couples TRBV9 to TRBJ2-3; D is unresolved. Germline V gene data show CDR1 as SGDLS and CDR2 as YYNGEE. Trimming shortened V by 6 bases and J by 2 bases, and 13 bases separated the two germline ends. This CDR3 contains 14 residues. CDR3 DNA: TGTGCCAGCACCCGGAGCGAGGCCACAGATACGCAGTATTTT. Translating it yields CASTRSEATDTQYF.

This clonotype has more than one count but fewer than ten. The rearrangement uses TRBV20-1 and TRBJ2-3; D is possibly TRBD2 (7 bases). Trimming took off 6 bases at V and 0 bases at J, with 19 bases between the two ends. This CDR3 has 16 amino acids. The germline V gene has CDR1 DFQATT and CDR2 SNEGSKA (reference sequence). The CDR3 DNA sequence: TGCAGTGCCCACCGGGGGGCAGGACCGAGCACAGATACGCAGTATTTT. This codes for CSAHRGAGPSTDTQYF.

This chain connects TRBV2 to TRBJ1-4; tentatively, D is TRBD1 (5 bases). CDR1 SNHLY and CDR2 FYNNEI come from the germline V gene. This CDR3 spans 13 amino acids. V lost 3 bases and J lost 5, with 7 bases in between. CDR3 bases: TGTGCCAGCAGTGAGGGGGGAAATGAAAAACTGTTTTTT. Translation gives CASSEGGNEKLFF.

This clonotype was seen at least ten times. The chain has TRBV7-6 and TRBJ2-6, with D possibly being TRBD2 (6 bases). From germline, CDR1 is SGHVS and CDR2 FNYEAQ. The CDR3 totals 19 residues. Trimming stripped 2 bases from V and 0 bases from J, with 17 bases between. The CDR3 loop reads CASSLRLAMVLSGANVLTF. The CDR3 DNA sequence: TGTGCCAGCAGCTTACGGCTAGCGATGGTTCTCTCTGGGGCCAACGTCCTGACTTTC.

In its sample, this clonotype was seen a few times. The V call is TRBV24-1, the J call TRBJ2-1; D unresolved. Germline V gene data show CDR1 as KGHDR and CDR2 as SFDVKD. The CDR3 contains 16 residues. Trimming stripped 3 bases from V and 6 bases from J, with 17 bases between. In DNA, the CDR3 is TGTGCCACCAGTGATGATGATAGGCCGGGTGGCAATGAGCAGTTCTTC. It translates to CATSDDDRPGGNEQFF.

This clonotype has at least ten counts. The chain combines TRBV5-5 with TRBJ1-5; TRBD1 matches at 7 bases. The germline gives CDR1 SGHKS, CDR2 YYEKEE (reference sequence). After removal of 4 bases from V and 0 bases from J, the junction contained 1 base not matched to a gene. CDR3 size: 14 residues. The CDR3 DNA reads as TGTGCCAGCAGCCGACAGGGTAGCAATCAGCCCCAGCATTTT. It translates to CASSRQGSNQPQHF.

This clonotype was observed a handful of times. This sequence joins TRBV18 and TRBJ1-6; 8 nucleotides align to TRBD1. The CDR3 is made up of 14 amino acids. V was pared by 5 bases and J by 7 bases, with 4 bases of the junction left unmatched. The germline V gene encodes CDR1 KGHSH and CDR2 LQKENI. The CDR3 DNA reads as TGTGCCAGCTCAACCGACAGGGGAAATTCACCCCTCCACTTT. Residues: CASSTDRGNSPLHF.

The gene calls are TRBV29-1 and TRBJ1-1; unclear D gene. The CDR3 has 12 residues. The V and J ends lost 0 bases and 4 bases respectively, with 6 bases between them. Germline CDR1 and CDR2: SQVTM and ANQGSEA. CDR3 nucleotides: TGCAGCGTTGAAGATCTTGGCACTGAAGCTTTCTTT. This sequence encodes CSVEDLGTEAFF.

About this clonotype itself: A read error is possible here, since a much larger clone lies one base away. This sequence joins TRBV11-1 and TRBJ1-2, with 11 nucleotides matching TRBD1. The length of the CDR3 is 14 residues. CDR1 SGHAT and CDR2 FQDESV come from the germline V gene (reference sequence). This chain's CDR3 is CATSFGQGARGYTF. CDR3 nucleotide sequence: TGTGCCACCAGCTTCGGACAGGGGGCGCGCGGCTACACCTTC.

The chain employs TRBV7-9 and TRBJ1-1; unclear D gene. Germline V gene data show CDR1 as SEHNR and CDR2 as FQNEAQ (reference sequence). Trimming removed 5 bases at V and 3 bases at J, with 7 bases between. The CDR3 loop spans 12 amino acids. The CDR3 is CASSPSDTEAFF. The CDR3 nucleotides are TGTGCCAGCAGCCCCTCCGACACTGAAGCTTTCTTT.

The genes are TRBV5-1 and TRBJ2-5; D possibly corresponds to TRBD2 (7 bases). Germline V lookup: CDR1 SGHRS, CDR2 YFSETQ. This CDR3 is built from 14 residues. V lost 4 bases and J lost 1, with 11 bases in between. The CDR3 DNA follows: TGCGCCAGCAGCGGGGGAGGGGGCCAAGAGACCCAGTACTTC. Translating it yields CASSGGGGQETQYF.

The rearrangement links TRBV7-2 to TRBJ1-2; no definite D call. CDR3 length: 10 residues. V was clipped by 1 base and J by 8 bases, with 2 bases between them. CDR1 and CDR2 from the germline V gene are SGHTA and FQGNSA. CDR3 in amino acids: CASSLVGYTF. CDR3 bases: TGTGCCAGCAGCTTAGTCGGCTACACCTTC. Variable domain in full (rest from reference TRBV7-2 and TRBJ1-2): GAGVSQSPSNKVTEKGKDVELRCDPISGHTALYWYRQSLGQGLEFLIYFQGNSAPDKSGLPSDRFSAERTGGSVSTLTIQRTQQEDSAVYLCASSLVGYTFGSGTRLTVV.